Following are 15 T cell receptor delta chains from one sample sequenced in a study of human gamma delta and Vdelta1 T cells (dated by TCRdb to 2017 to 2018). Libraries were constructed by PCR. The instrument was an Illumina MiSeq. The public reads were reprocessed by TCRdb using CATT, and rows of matching DNA were later combined. The sample contains under 7,000 delta-chain clones, less than 9.5% of them found a single time. Clones ranked in the top ten supply roughly 13% of the sample. Sequencing was performed on naive CD27+ Vdelta1 gamma-delta T cells from blood. These receptors were obtained from a human donor in good health.

This clone has just a few counts. TCRdb lists the protein of a much larger clone for this DNA, which differs at residue 15, so this is likely a read error; the protein given here is translated from the DNA itself. The V and J genes are TRDV1 and TRDJ1; D may correspond to TRDD2 or TRDD3 (5 bases each). In germline, CDR1 is TSWWSYY, CDR2 QGS. The length of the CDR3 is 18 residues. CDR3 sequence (DNA): TGTGCTCTTGGGGGACGCCTTCGCGGAGGGGGTAGGTCCGATAACCTCATCTTT. This encodes CALGGRLRGGGRSDNLIF.

V is TRDV1 and J is TRDJ1; 13 bases line up with TRDD3. The CDR3 has 23 amino acids. With V trimmed by 0 bases and J by 2 bases, 21 bases remained unmatched. The germline CDR1 and CDR2 sequences are TSWWSYY and QGS. CDR3 coding DNA: TGTGCTCTTGGGGAACTTTCTTCCTACCCAAAGAACTGGGGGATACGACGTACCGATAAACTCATCTTT. Residues: CALGELSSYPKNWGIRRTDKLIF.

In its sample, this clone ranks as large. The genes are TRDV1 and TRDJ1; 8 nucleotides align to TRDD3. The CDR3 runs 15 residues. The V gene's germline CDR1 is TSWWSYY and CDR2 QGS. V lost 7 bases to trimming and J lost 7 bases; unmatched junction nucleotides: 14. CDR3 in amino acids: CALAYLRGDKVKLIF. The CDR3 DNA follows: TGTGCTCTTGCATACCTCCGGGGGGATAAGGTTAAACTCATCTTT.

A few counts support this clone. This may be a read error, as it is one base from a much larger clone. In the same sample, other DNA sequences code for this CDR3. The V and J genes are TRDV1 and TRDJ1; 10 bases match TRDD3. This CDR3 region has 19 residues. The germline V gene encodes CDR1 TSWWSYY and CDR2 QGS. CDR3 amino acids: CALGELRPTGGFHTDKLIF. The CDR3 nucleotides read TGTGCCCTTGGGGAACTGCGACCTACTGGGGGATTTCACACCGATAAACTCATCTTT.

The chain has TRDV1 and TRDJ1; 8 bases match TRDD3. Looked up from germline, CDR1 is TSWWSYY and CDR2 is QGS. This CDR3 is built from 15 residues. The ends lost 1 base at V and 8 bases at J; junction bases unmatched: 9. CDR3 nucleotide sequence: TGTGCTCTTGGGGAACGGTTCTTGACTGGGGGCAAACTCATCTTT. Translation: CALGERFLTGGKLIF.

Worth noting for this clone: This may come from a read error, since a much larger clone is one base off. This specimen includes other DNA sequences encoding the same CDR3. The rearrangement joins TRDV1 to TRDJ1; 10 nucleotides line up with TRDD3. CDR3 length equals 19 residues. The V segment lost 1 base and the J segment 10 bases; nucleotides outside the gene matches: 21. Germline V CDR1 and CDR2: TSWWSYY, QGS. The chain's CDR3 is CALGEQGRVVLGGYSTLIF. CDR3 DNA: TGTGCTCTTGGGGAACAAGGAAGGGTGGTACTTGGGGGATACTCGACACTCATCTTT.

This clone showed up just a few times. This likely came from a read error, as a far larger clone is one base away. Other DNA sequences within the sample encode an identical CDR3. The J gene is TRDJ1, the V gene TRDV1, with D perhaps TRDD3 (5 bases). The CDR3 extends over 15 amino acids. In germline, CDR1 is TSWWSYY, CDR2 QGS. Written as DNA, the CDR3 is TGTGCTCTTGGGAGACCTGGGAGGTACACCGACAAACTCATCTTT. Its protein product is CALGRPGRYTDKLIF.

This clone was seen only a few times. Possible read error: a much larger clone is one base away. Other DNA sequences from this sample encode an identical CDR3 as well. The chain carries TRDV1 and TRDJ1, with 8 bases identical to TRDD2. This CDR3 region has 20 residues. Germline assignment: CDR1 TSWWSYY and CDR2 QGS. V gave up 1 base and J gave up 1 base; unmatched junction bases: 17. The CDR3 sequence: CALGERTSYGRDPPTDKLIF. The CDR3 bases are TGTGCTCTTGGGGAACGCACTTCCTACGGTCGGGATCCCCCCACCGATAAACTCATCTTT.

This clone is medium-sized within its sample. The chain carries TRDV1 and TRDJ1, with TRDD2 as a possible D gene (5 bases). Trimming left V 5 bases short and J 0 bases short, with 22 bases between. This CDR3 region has 18 residues. Germline V gene lookup returns CDR1 TSWWSYY and CDR2 QGS. CDR3 amino acids: CALGSSLLSSQYTDKLIF. CDR3 bases: TGTGCTCTTGGGTCCTCTCTCCTTTCCTCCCAGTACACCGATAAACTCATCTTT.

This clone rates as medium-sized. This rearrangement joins TRDV1 to TRDJ1; a possible D gene is TRDD3 (5 bases). The germline gives CDR1 TSWWSYY, CDR2 QGS. The ends were cut back, 6 bases at V and 3 bases at J, with 17 bases in the middle. CDR3 length: 15 amino acids. The CDR3 nucleotides read TGTGCTCTTGGTGTACGTAGGAGATACCCCGATAAACTCATCTTT. This codes for CALGVRRRYPDKLIF.

This clone appeared a few times. One base separates it from a far larger clone, so it is likely a read error. V gene TRDV1 combines with J gene TRDJ1; 7 nucleotides agree with TRDD3. This CDR3 has 15 amino acids. Germline V CDR1 and CDR2: TSWWSYY, QGS. The CDR3 here is CALQGLGIATDRLIF. The CDR3 bases are TGTGCTCTTCAGGGGCTGGGGATAGCGACCGATAGACTCATCTTT.

About this clone itself: This likely reflects a read error, since a far larger clone is one base away. The chain recombines TRDV1 with TRDJ1; TRDD3 is a possible D gene (5 bases). Germline assignment: CDR1 TSWWSYY and CDR2 QGS. The V and J ends lost 5 bases and 0 bases respectively, with 37 bases between them. The CDR3 consists of 23 residues. For the CDR3, the DNA is TGTGCTCTTGGGAAACGTAAACGGGGTGTTACGCCGGGTCGGGGAGAGTACACCGATAAACTCATCTTT. It encodes CALGKRKRGVTPGRGEYTDKLIF.

This clone was seen a few times. The translation of this DNA and the TCRdb protein of a much larger clone differ at residue 15, probably owing to a read error; the protein shown here is translated from the DNA. The gene calls are TRDV1 and TRDJ1; no clear D gene. The CDR3 loop spans 19 amino acids. Germline V gene sequence: CDR1 TSWWSYY, CDR2 QGS. The CDR3 DNA is TGTGCTCTTGGGGAACTAGGAGCGGGTATAGCTCGTTACACCGGTAAACTCATCTTT. This codes for CALGELGAGIARYTGKLIF.

A word on this clone: This may be a read error: a much more frequent sequence differs by one nucleotide. Other DNA sequences in this specimen translate into the identical CDR3. The rearrangement links TRDV1 to TRDJ1; 12 positions agree with TRDD3. The CDR3 contains 27 residues. The germline V gene encodes CDR1 TSWWSYY and CDR2 QGS. V dropped 0 bases and J dropped 6; count of bases not matched to a gene: 38. The CDR3 sequence: CALGELVGLRSGTGGYNRKWGPNKLIF. CDR3 DNA sequence: TGTGCTCTTGGGGAACTCGTAGGGCTACGATCGGGTACTGGGGGATACAATCGAAAATGGGGCCCCAATAAACTCATCTTT.

This clone was seen only a few times. A much larger clonotype is one base distant, so this may be a read error. The same CDR3 can be traced to other DNA sequences in this sample. This chain connects TRDV1 to TRDJ1; 10 bases match TRDD3. CDR1 TSWWSYY and CDR2 QGS come from the germline V gene. The CDR3 sequence is 21 residues long. This CDR3 is CALGGSRGGYVKIPYTDKLIF. In DNA form, the CDR3 reads TGTGCCCTTGGGGGGAGTAGAGGGGGATACGTCAAGATTCCGTACACCGATAAACTCATCTTT.